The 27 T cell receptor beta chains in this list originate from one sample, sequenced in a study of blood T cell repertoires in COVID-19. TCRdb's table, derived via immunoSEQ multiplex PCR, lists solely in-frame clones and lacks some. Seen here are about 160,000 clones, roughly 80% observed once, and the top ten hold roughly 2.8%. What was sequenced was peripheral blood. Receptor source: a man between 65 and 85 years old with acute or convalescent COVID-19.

This CDR3 is CASSSGGTNYGYTF. The CDR3 nucleotides are TGTGCCAGCAGTTCAGGGGGAACTAACTATGGCTACACCTTC. J is TRBJ1-2 and V is TRBV6-5, with 7 nucleotides matching TRBD1. In germline, CDR1 is MNHEY, CDR2 SVGAGI. Germline trimming cut 4 bases from V and 0 bases from J; bases unmatched to any gene: 2. This CDR3 comprises 14 residues.

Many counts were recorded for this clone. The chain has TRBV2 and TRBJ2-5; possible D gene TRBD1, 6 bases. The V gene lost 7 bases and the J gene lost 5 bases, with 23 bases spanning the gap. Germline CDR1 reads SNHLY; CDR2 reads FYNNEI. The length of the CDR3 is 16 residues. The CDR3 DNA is TGTGCCAGCATGGCGAACCGGGACACCTCACGCGAGACCCAGTACTTC. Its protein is CASMANRDTSRETQYF.

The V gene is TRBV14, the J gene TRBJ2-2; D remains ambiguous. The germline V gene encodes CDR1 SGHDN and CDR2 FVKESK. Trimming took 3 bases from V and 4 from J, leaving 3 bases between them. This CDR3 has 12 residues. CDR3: CASSHGTGELFF. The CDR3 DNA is TGTGCCAGCAGCCACGGCACCGGGGAGCTGTTTTTT.

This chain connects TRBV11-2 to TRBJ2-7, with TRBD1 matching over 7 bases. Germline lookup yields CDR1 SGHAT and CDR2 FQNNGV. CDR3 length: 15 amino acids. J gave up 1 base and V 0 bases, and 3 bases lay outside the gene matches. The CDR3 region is CASSLEGGGSYEQYF. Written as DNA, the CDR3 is TGTGCCAGCAGCTTAGAAGGGGGCGGGTCCTACGAGCAGTACTTC.

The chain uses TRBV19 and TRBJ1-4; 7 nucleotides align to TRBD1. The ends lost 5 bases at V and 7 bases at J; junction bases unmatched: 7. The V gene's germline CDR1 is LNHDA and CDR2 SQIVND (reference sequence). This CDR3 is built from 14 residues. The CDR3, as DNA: TGTGCCAGTAGTCTCGGACAGGCGACTGAAAAACTGTTTTTT. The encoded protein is CASSLGQATEKLFF.

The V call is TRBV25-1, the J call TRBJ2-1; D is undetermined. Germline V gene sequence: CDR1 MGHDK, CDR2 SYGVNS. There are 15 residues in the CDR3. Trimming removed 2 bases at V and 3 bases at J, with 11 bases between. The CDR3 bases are TGTGCCAGCAGTGAAGGGCCAGCTCTCTACAATGAGCAGTTCTTC. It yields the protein CASSEGPALYNEQFF.

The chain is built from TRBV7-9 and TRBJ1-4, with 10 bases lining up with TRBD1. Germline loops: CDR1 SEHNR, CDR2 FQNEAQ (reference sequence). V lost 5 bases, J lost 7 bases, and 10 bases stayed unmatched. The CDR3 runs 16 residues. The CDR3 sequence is CASSPGTGVGVEKLFF. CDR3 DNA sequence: TGTGCCAGCAGCCCCGGGACAGGGGTAGGTGTTGAAAAACTGTTTTTT.

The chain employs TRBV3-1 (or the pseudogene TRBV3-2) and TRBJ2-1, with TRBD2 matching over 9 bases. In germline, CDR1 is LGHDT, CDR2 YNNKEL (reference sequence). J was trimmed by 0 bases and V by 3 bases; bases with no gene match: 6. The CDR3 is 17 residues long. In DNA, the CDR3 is TGTGCCAGCAGCCACCTCAAGCGGGAGGACTCCTACAATGAGCAGTTCTTC. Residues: CASSHLKREDSYNEQFF.

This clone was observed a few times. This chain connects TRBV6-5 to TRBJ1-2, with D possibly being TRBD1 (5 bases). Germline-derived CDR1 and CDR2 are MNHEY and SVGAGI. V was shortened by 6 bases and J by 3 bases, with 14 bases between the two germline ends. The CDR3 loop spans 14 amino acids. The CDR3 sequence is CASSRFGGDYGYTF. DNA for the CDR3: TGTGCCAGCAGCCGCTTCGGAGGGGACTATGGCTACACCTTC.

DNA of the CDR3: TGTGCCACCAGCAGAGAGCGGCGGGAGAACACCTACGAGCAGTACTTC. This translates into CATSRERRENTYEQYF. The V call is TRBV15, the J call TRBJ2-7; 7 positions match TRBD2. The CDR3 length is 16 residues. Germline assignment: CDR1 LNHNV and CDR2 YYDKDF (reference sequence). J was trimmed by 2 bases and V by 0 bases; bases with no gene match: 7.

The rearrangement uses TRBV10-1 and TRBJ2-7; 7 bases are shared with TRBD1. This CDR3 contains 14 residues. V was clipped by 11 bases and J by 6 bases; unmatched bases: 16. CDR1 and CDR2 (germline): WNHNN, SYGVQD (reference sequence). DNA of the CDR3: TGCGCCCGAACGGGACAGAAGGAGAGTTGCGAGCAGTACTTC. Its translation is CARTGQKESCEQYF.

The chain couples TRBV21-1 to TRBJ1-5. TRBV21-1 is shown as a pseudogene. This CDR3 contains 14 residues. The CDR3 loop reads CASSYLRGHQPQHF. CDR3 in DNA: TGTGCCAGCAGCTACCTGCGGGGCCATCAGCCCCAGCATTTT.

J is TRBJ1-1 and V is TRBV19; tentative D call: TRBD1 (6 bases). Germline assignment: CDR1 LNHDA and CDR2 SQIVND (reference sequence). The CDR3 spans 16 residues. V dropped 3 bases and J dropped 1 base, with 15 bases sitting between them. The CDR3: CASSISGGRTNTEAFF. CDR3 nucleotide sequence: TGTGCCAGTAGTATTTCGGGGGGCAGGACGAACACTGAAGCTTTCTTT.

In nucleotides, the CDR3 is TGCGCCAGCCGGGCTAGCGGGAGTACTAGCACAGATACGCAGTATTTT. Translation gives CASRASGSTSTDTQYF. This chain uses TRBV5-1 with TRBJ2-3, with TRBD2 identical over 10 bases. Unmatched junction bases numbered 8, after V lost 7 bases and J lost 0 bases. CDR3 length: 16 amino acids. Germline CDR1 SGHRS, CDR2 YFSETQ.

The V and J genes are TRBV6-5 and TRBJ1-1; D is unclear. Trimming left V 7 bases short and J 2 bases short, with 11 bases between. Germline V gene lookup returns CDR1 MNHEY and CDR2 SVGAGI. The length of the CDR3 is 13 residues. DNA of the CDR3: TGTGCCAGCACCTCGAATACTAACACTGAAGCTTTCTTT. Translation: CASTSNTNTEAFF.

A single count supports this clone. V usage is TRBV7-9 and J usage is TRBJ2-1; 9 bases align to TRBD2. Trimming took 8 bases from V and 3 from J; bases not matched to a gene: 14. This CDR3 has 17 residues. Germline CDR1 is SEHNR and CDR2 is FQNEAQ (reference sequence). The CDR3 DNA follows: TGTGCCAGCGTATCTCTCGCGGGGGGGCCTGACTACAATGAGCAGTTCTTC. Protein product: CASVSLAGGPDYNEQFF.

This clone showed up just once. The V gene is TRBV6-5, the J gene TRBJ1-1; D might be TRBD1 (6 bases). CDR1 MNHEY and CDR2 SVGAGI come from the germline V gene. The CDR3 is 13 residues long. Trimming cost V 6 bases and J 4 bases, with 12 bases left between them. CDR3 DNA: TGTGCCAGCAGAGCCCAGGGGACCACTGAAGCTTTCTTT. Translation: CASRAQGTTEAFF.

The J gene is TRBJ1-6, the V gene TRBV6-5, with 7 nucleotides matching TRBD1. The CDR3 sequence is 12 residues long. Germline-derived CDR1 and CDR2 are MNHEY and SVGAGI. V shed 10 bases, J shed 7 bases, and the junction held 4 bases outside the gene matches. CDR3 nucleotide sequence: TGTGCCACCCAGGGACAGAATTCACCCCTCCACTTT. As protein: CATQGQNSPLHF.

CDR3 in DNA: TGTGCCAGCAGTACCACAGGGGGCGATTATTCACCCCTCCACTTT. Its protein is CASSTTGGDYSPLHF. The V gene is TRBV6-5, the J gene TRBJ1-6; 9 bases are a match to TRBD1. The germline gives CDR1 MNHEY, CDR2 SVGAGI. This CDR3 region has 15 residues. Losses at the gene ends were 5 bases for V and 8 bases for J; bases not matched to a gene: 7.

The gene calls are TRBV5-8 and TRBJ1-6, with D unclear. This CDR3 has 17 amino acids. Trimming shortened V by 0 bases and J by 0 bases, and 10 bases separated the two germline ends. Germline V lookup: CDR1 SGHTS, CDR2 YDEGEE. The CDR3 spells CASSLGHPSSYNSPLHF. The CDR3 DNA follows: TGTGCCAGCAGCTTGGGACATCCGAGCTCCTATAATTCACCCCTCCACTTT.

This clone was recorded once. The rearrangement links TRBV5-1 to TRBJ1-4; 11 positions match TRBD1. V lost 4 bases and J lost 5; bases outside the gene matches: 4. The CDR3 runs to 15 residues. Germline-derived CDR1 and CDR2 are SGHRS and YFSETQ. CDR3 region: CASSRGTGGNEKLFF. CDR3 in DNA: TGCGCCAGCAGCCGAGGGACAGGGGGGAATGAAAAACTGTTTTTT.

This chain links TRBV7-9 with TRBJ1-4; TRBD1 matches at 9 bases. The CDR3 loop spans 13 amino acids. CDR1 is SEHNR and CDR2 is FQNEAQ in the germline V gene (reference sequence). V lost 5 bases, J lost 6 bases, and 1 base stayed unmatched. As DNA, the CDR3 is TGTGCCAGCAGCCGGACAGGGGATGAAAAACTGTTTTTT. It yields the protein CASSRTGDEKLFF.

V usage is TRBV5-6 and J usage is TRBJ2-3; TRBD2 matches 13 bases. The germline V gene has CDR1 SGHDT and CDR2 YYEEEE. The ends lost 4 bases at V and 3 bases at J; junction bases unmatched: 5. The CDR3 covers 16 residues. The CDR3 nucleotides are TGTGCCAGCAGCGCCGGACTAGCGGGGGTTACAGATACGCAGTATTTT. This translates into CASSAGLAGVTDTQYF.

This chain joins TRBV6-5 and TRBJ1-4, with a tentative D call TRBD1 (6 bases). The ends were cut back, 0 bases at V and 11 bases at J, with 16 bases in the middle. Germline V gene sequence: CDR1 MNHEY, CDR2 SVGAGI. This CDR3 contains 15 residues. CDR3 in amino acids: CASSYSLFGDTKLFF. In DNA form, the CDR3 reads TGTGCCAGCAGTTACTCGTTGTTTGGGGACACTAAACTGTTTTTT.

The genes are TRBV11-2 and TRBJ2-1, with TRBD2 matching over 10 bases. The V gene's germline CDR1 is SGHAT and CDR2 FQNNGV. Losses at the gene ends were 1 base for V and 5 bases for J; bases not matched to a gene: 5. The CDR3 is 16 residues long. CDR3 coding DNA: TGTGCCAGCAGCTTAGGGGGAGCGGGGGGGCACAATGAGCAGTTCTTC. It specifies CASSLGGAGGHNEQFF.

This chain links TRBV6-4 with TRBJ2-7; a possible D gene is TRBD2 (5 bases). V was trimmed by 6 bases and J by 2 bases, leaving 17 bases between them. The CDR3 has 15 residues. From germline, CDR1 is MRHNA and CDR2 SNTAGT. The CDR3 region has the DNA TGTGCCAGCAGGGTACTAGTTCCTAGGACCTACGAGCAGTACTTC. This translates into CASRVLVPRTYEQYF.

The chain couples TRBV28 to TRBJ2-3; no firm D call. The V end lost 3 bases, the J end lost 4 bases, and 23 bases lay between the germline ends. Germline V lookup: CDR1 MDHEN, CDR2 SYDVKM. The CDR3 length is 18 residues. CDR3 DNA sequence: TGTGCCAGCAGTTTGGTCCTCAGCCCTGACAATGGGTCAGATACGCAGTATTTT. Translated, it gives CASSLVLSPDNGSDTQYF.